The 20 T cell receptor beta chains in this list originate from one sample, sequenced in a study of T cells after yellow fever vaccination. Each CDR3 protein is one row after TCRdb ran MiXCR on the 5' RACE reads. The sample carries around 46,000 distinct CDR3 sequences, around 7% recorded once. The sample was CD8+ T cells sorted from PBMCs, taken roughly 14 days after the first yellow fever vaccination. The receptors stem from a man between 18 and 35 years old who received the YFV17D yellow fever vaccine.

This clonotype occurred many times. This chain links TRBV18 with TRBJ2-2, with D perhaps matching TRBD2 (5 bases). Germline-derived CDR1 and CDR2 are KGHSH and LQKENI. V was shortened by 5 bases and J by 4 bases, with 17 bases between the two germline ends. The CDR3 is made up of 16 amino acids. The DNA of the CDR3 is TGTGCCAGCTCAAACCTAGAGATCGGGGTCACCGGGGAGCTGTTTTTT. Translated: CASSNLEIGVTGELFF. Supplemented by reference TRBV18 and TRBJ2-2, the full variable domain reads NAGVMQNPRHLVRRRGQEARLRCSPMKGHSHVYWYRQLPEEGLKFMVYLQKENIIDESGMPKERFSAEFPKEGPSILRIQQVVRGDSAAYFCASSNLEIGVTGELFFGEGSRLTVL.

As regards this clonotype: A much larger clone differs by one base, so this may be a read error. The CDR3 DNA reads as TGTGCCCGCAGCTTCGTTTGGGACGAGCAGTACTTC. Encoded protein: CARSFVWDEQYF. The rearrangement uses TRBV7-2 and TRBJ2-7; D remains ambiguous. This CDR3 has 12 residues. The germline V gene encodes CDR1 SGHTA and CDR2 FQGNSA.

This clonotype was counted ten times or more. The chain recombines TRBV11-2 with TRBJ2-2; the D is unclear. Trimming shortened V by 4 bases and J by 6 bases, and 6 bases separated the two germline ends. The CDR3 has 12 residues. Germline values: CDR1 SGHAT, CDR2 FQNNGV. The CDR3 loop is CASSSLPGELFF. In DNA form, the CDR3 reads TGTGCCAGCAGCTCTCTACCCGGGGAGCTGTTTTTT.

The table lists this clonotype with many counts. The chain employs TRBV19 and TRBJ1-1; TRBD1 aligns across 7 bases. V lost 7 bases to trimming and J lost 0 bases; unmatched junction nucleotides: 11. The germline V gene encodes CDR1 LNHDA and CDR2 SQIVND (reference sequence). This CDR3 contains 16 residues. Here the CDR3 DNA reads TGTGCCAGTACCGACGGGACAGACCGAATGAACACTGAAGCTTTCTTT. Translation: CASTDGTDRMNTEAFF.

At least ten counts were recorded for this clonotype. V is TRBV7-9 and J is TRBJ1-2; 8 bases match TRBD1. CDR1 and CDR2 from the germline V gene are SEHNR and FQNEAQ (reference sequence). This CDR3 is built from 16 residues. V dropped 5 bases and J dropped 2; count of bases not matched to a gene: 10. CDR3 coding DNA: TGTGCCAGCAGCCCCCCGCGGGACAGGATCAACTATGGCTACACCTTC. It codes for CASSPPRDRINYGYTF.

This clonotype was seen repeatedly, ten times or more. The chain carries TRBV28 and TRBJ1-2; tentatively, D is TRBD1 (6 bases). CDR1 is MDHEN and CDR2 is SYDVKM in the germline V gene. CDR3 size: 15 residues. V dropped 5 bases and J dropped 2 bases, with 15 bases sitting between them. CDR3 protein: CASSPLQQGNYGYTF. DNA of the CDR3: TGTGCCAGCAGTCCACTACAACAGGGAAACTATGGCTACACCTTC.

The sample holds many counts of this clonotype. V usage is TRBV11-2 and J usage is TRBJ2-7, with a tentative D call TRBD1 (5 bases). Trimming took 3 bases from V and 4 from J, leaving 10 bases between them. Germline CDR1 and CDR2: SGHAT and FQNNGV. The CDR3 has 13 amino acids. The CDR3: CASSFAGKYEQYF. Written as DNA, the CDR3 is TGTGCCAGCAGCTTTGCAGGGAAATACGAGCAGTACTTC.

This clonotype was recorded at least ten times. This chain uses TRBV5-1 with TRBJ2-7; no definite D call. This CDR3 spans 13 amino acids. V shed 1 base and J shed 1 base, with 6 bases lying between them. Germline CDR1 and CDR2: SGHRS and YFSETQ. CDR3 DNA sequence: TGCGCCAGCAGCTTGTTTGGTTCCTACGAGCAGTACTTC. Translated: CASSLFGSYEQYF.

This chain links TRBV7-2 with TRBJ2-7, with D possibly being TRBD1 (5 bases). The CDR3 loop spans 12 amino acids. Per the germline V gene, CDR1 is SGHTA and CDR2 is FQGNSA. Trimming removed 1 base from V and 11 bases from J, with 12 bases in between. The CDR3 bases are TGTGCCAGCAGCTTAGTCAAGGGGATGGAGTACTTC. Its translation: CASSLVKGMEYF.

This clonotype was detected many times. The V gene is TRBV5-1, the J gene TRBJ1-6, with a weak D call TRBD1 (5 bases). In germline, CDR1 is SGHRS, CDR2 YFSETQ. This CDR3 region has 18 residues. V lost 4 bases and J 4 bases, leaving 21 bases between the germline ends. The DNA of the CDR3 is TGCGCCAGCAGCAAGGGACTCTTTGTCGACTTGTATAATTCACCCCTCCACTTT. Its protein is CASSKGLFVDLYNSPLHF.

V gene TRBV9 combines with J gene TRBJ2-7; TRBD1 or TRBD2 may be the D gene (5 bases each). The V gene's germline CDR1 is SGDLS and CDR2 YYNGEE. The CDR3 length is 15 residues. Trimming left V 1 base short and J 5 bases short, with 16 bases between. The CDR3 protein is CASSVLGRPLDEQYF. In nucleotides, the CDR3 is TGTGCCAGCAGCGTATTGGGACGCCCGTTAGACGAGCAGTACTTC.

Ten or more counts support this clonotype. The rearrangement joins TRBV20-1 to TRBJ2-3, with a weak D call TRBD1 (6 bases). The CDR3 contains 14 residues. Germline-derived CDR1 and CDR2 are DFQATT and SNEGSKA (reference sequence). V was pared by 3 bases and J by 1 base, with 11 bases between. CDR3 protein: CSASEGVRTDTQYF. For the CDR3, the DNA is TGCAGTGCTAGTGAGGGGGTTCGCACAGATACGCAGTATTTT.

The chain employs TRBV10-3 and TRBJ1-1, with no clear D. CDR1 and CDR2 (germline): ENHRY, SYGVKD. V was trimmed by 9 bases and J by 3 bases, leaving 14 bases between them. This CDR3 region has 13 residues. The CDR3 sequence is CAMSYGLHTEAFF. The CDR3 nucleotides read TGTGCCATGAGCTACGGGCTGCACACTGAAGCTTTCTTT.

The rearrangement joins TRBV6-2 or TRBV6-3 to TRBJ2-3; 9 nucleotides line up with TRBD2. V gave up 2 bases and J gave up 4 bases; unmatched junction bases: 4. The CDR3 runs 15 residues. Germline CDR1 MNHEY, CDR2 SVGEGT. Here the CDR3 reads CASSYNAGGPDTQYF. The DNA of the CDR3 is TGTGCCAGCAGTTACAATGCGGGGGGGCCAGATACGCAGTATTTT.

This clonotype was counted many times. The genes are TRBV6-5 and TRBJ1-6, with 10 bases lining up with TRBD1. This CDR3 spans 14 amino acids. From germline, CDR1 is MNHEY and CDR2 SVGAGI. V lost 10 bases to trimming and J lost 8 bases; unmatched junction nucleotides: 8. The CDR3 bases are TGTGCCACCACCGGGGACAGGGGTTATTCACCCCTCCACTTT. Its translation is CATTGDRGYSPLHF.

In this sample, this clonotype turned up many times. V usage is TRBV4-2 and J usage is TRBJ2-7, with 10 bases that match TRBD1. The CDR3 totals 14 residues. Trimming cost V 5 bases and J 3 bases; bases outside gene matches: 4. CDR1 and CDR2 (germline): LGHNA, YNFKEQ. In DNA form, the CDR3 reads TGTGCCAGCAGCGAAGGACAGGGGGACTACGAGCAGTACTTC. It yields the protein CASSEGQGDYEQYF.

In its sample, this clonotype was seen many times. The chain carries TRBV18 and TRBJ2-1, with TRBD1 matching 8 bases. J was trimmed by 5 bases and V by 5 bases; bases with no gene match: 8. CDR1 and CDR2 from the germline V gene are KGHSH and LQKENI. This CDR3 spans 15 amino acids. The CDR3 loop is CASSIAGQDNNEQFF. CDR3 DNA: TGTGCCAGCTCAATCGCGGGACAGGACAACAATGAGCAGTTCTTC.

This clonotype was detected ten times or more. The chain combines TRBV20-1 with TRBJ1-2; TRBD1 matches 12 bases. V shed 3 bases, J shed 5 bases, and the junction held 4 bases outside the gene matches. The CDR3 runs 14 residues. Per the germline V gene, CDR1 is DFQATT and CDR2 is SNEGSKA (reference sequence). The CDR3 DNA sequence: TGCAGTGCTAGGGGACAGGGGGCGCGGTATGGCTACACCTTC. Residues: CSARGQGARYGYTF.

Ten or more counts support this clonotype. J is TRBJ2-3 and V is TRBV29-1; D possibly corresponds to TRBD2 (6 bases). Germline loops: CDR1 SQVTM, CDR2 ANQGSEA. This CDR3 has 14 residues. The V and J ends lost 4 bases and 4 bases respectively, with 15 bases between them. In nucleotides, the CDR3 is TGCAGCGTTGTTGACACGGAGGGTGCAGATACGCAGTATTTT. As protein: CSVVDTEGADTQYF.

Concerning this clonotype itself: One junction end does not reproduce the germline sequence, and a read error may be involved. This CDR3 reads CCARDLAGTGGNTEAFF. CDR3 bases: TGCTGTGCTAGAGATCTCGCCGGGACAGGGGGGAACACTGAAGCTTTCTTT. The V call is TRBV20-1, the J call TRBJ1-1; 11 nucleotides line up with TRBD1. Germline values: CDR1 DFQATT, CDR2 SNEGSKA (reference sequence). This CDR3 has 17 residues.